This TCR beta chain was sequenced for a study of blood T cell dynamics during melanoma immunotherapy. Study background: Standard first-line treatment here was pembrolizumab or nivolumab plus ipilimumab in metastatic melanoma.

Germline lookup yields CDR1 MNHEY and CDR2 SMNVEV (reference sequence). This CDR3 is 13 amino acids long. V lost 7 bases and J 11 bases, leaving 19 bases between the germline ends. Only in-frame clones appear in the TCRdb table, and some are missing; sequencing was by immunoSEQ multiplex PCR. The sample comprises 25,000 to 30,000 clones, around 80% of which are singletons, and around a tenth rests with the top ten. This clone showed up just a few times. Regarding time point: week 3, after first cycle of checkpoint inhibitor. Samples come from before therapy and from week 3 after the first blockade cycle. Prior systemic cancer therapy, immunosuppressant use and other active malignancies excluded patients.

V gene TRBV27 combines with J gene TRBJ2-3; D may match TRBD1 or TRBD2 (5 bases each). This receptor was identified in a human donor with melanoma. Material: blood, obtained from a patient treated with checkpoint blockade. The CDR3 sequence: CASNAGLGGRQYF. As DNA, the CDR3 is TGTGCCAGCAATGCAGGGCTTGGAGGAAGGCAGTATTTT.